This TCR beta chain derives from a study of response to subunit inactivated influenza vaccine. TCRdb recomputed calls from the RT-PCR reads with MiXCR, one row per CDR3 protein. The sample consists of about 800,000 distinct CDR3 sequences, about 20% of them appearing once. General observations from the study: New T cells are recruited in small numbers by each seasonal influenza vaccination, according to the authors' suggestion.

As to this clonotype: Its matching antigen is unknown.

CDR3 size: 15 residues. Germline CDR1 reads GTSNPN; CDR2 reads SVGIG (reference sequence). V shed 3 bases, J shed 5 bases, and the junction held 11 bases outside the gene matches. Specimen: PBMCs from blood, collected 5 days after vaccination. The receptor was derived from a man between 50 and 59 years old who received an inactivated influenza vaccine. The rearrangement joins TRBV30 to TRBJ2-5; the match to TRBD1 covers 8 bases. As DNA, the CDR3 is TGTGCCTGGAGGCACCAGACAGGGGTGGCCGAGACCCAGTACTTC. Protein product: CAWRHQTGVAETQYF.